Sequencing of this T cell receptor beta chain was carried out in a study of cytomegalovirus exposure and HLA in healthy donors. Primers: 60 Vbeta forward and 13 Jbeta reverse. Sequenced by immunoSEQ multiplex PCR; TCRdb stores in-frame clones only, minus some. Here the sample spans over 40,000 clones, roughly four fifths being singletons. The V and J ends lost 0 bases and 7 bases respectively, with 13 bases between them. Germline CDR1 reads SGDLS; CDR2 reads YYNGEE. The CDR3 is 15 residues long. The gene calls are TRBV9 and TRBJ2-2, with D tentatively TRBD2 (6 bases). The material sequenced was PBMCs. The receptor comes from a woman in her 40s in good health and CMV-seropositive. The CDR3 nucleotides are TGTGCCAGCAGCGTAGGCGGAGGGCTCGGCGGGGAGCTGTTTTTT. Encoded protein: CASSVGGGLGGELFF.